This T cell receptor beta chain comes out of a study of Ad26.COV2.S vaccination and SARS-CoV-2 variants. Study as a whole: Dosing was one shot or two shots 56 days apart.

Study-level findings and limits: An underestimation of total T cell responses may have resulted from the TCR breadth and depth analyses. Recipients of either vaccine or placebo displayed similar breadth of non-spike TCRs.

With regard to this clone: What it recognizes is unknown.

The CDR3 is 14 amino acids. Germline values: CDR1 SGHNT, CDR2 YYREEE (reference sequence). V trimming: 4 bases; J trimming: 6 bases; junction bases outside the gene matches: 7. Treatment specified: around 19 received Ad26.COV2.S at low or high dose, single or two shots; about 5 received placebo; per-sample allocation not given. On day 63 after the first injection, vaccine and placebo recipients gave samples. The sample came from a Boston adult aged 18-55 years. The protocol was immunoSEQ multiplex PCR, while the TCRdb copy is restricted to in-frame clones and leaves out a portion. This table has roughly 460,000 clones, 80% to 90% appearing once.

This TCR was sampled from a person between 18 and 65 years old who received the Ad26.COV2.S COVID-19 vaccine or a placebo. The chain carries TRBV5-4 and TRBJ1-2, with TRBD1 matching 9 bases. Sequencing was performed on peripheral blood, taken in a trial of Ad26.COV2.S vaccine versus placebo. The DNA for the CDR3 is TGTGCCAGCAGCCCCGACAGGGGGGTTGATGGCTACACCTTC. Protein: CASSPDRGVDGYTF.